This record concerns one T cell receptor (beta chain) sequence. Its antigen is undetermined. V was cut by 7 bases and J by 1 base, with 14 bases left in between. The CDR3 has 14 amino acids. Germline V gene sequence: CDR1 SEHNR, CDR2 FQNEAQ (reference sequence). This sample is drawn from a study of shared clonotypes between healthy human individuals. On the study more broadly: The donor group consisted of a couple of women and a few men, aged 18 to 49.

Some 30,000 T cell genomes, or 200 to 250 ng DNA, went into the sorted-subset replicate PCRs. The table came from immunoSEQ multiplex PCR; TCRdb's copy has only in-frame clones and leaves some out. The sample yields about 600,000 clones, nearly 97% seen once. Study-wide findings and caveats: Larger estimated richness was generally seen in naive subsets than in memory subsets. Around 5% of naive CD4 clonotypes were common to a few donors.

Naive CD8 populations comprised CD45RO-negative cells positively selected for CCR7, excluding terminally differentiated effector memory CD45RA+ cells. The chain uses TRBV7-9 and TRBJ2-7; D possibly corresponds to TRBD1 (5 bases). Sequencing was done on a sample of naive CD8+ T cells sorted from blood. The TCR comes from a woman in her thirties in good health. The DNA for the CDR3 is TGTGCCAGCATCGACAGCTCGGATTCCTACGAGCAGTACTTC. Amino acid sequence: CASIDSSDSYEQYF.